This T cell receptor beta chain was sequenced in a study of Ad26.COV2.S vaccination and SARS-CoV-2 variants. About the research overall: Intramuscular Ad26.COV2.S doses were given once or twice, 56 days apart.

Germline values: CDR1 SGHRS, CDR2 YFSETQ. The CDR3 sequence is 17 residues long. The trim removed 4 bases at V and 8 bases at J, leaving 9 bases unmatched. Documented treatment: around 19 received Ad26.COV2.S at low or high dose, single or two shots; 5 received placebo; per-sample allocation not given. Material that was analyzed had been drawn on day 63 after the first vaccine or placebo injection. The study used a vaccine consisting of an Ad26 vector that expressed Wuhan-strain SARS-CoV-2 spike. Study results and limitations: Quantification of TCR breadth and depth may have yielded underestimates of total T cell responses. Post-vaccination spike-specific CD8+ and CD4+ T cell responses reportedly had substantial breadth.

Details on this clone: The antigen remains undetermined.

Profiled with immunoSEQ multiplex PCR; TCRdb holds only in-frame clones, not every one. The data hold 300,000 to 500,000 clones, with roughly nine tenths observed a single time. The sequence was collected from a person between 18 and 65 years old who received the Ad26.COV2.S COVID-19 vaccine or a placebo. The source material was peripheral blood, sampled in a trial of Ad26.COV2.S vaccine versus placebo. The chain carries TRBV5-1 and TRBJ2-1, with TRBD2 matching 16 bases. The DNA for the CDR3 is TGCGCCAGCAGCCTGGGACTAGCGGGGGGGCCTATCGATGAGCAGTTCTTC. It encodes CASSLGLAGGPIDEQFF.